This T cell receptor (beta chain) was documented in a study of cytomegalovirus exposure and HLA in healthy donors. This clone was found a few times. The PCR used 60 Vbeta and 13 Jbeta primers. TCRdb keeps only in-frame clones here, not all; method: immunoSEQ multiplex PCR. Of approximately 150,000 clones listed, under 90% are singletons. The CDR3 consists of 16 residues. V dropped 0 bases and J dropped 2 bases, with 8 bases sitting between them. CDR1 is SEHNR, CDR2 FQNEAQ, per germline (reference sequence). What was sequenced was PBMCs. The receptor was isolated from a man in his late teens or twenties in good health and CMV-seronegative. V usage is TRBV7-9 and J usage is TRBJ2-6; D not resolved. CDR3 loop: CASSLAGGTGANVLTF. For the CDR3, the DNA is TGTGCCAGCAGCTTAGCAGGCGGAACTGGGGCCAACGTCCTGACTTTC.